Listed here is a single T cell receptor (beta chain). The data were taken from a study of blood T cell repertoires in COVID-19. V dropped 3 bases and J dropped 6 bases, with 11 bases sitting between them. Germline V lookup: CDR1 MDHEN, CDR2 SYDVKM. The CDR3 sequence is 14 residues long. TCRdb keeps only in-frame clones here, not all; method: immunoSEQ multiplex PCR. Among more than 250,000 clones listed, under 90% were seen once. The chain is built from TRBV28 and TRBJ1-4; TRBD1 is a possible D gene (6 bases). This TCR derives from a young woman who had recovered from COVID-19. Input material: PBMCs or T cells enriched from blood (not recorded which). CDR3: CASSLGTGHEKLFF. The CDR3, as DNA: TGTGCCAGCAGTTTGGGCACAGGGCATGAAAAACTGTTTTTT. Combining the CDR3 with reference TRBV28 and TRBJ1-4 gives the whole variable domain DVKVTQSSRYLVKRTGEKVFLECVQDMDHENMFWYRQDPGLGLRLIYFSYDVKMKEKGDIPEGYSVSREKKERFSLILESASTNQTSMYLCASSLGTGHEKLFFGSGTQLSVL.